These 10 T cell receptor beta chains were sequenced from one sample in a study of T cell responses to AZD1222 COVID-19 vaccine. Sequencing used immunoSEQ multiplex PCR; TCRdb keeps in-frame clones, though not all of them. This table has over 130,000 clones, 85% to 90% appearing once. Sequencing used peripheral blood, obtained 28 days after the second AZD1222 dose. Receptor source: an adult who received the AZD1222 COVID-19 vaccine.

V is TRBV6-1 and J is TRBJ1-4; a possible D gene is TRBD1 (6 bases). This CDR3 is 16 amino acids long. V gave up 3 bases and J gave up 9 bases, with 20 bases separating them. Germline assignment: CDR1 MNHNS and CDR2 SASEGT. This CDR3 is CASSDGTGSRGKKLFF. The DNA of the CDR3 is TGTGCCAGCAGTGATGGAACAGGGTCGCGAGGGAAAAAACTGTTTTTT.

The chain carries TRBV28 and TRBJ1-6; a weak D match, TRBD1 (6 bases). The V gene's germline CDR1 is MDHEN and CDR2 SYDVKM. CDR3 length: 16 amino acids. V lost 4 bases to trimming and J lost 0 bases, with 10 bases between them. The CDR3 DNA follows: TGTGCCAGCAGTTCTGTGACAGGCTCCTATAATTCACCCCTCCACTTT. Protein product: CASSSVTGSYNSPLHF.

The V and J genes are TRBV7-2 and TRBJ2-5, with TRBD2 matching over 7 bases. This CDR3 has 17 residues. Looked up from germline, CDR1 is SGHTA and CDR2 is FQGNSA. With V trimmed by 7 bases and J by 2 bases, 16 bases remained unmatched. This CDR3 reads CASNTRSREMGQETQYF. CDR3 DNA: TGTGCCAGCAATACCAGGTCGCGGGAGATGGGTCAAGAGACCCAGTACTTC.

This chain uses TRBV20-1 with TRBJ2-5; D remains unclear. Germline V gives CDR1 DFQATT, CDR2 SNEGSKA (reference sequence). The CDR3 loop spans 10 amino acids. The V gene lost 5 bases and the J gene lost 2 bases, with 3 bases spanning the gap. CDR3 loop: CSALQETQYF. The CDR3 DNA follows: TGCAGTGCTCTACAAGAGACCCAGTACTTC.

The V and J genes are TRBV9 and TRBJ1-6, with TRBD1 as a possible D gene (5 bases). CDR1 is SGDLS, CDR2 YYNGEE, per germline. Trimming cost V 0 bases and J 10 bases, with 14 bases left between them. The CDR3 is 15 residues long. The CDR3 bases are TGTGCCAGCAGCGTAGGGAGGCAGGGATTATCACCCCTCCACTTT. It translates to CASSVGRQGLSPLHF.

This clone was counted a few times. The V gene is TRBV7-9, the J gene TRBJ1-6, with a weak D call TRBD1 (5 bases). The V gene's germline CDR1 is SEHNR and CDR2 FQNEAQ (reference sequence). The CDR3 is 12 residues long. With 2 bases removed from V and 10 bases from J, the gap between germline ends came to 6 bases. The CDR3 region is CASSLQGSPLHF. DNA for the CDR3: TGTGCCAGCAGCTTACAGGGATCACCCCTCCACTTT.

This clone has a handful of counts. The chain links TRBV11-2 to TRBJ1-5; D gene unclear. The germline gives CDR1 SGHAT, CDR2 FQNNGV. V was pared by 1 base and J by 1 base, with 8 bases between. The CDR3 length is 15 residues. CDR3 sequence: CASSLGPGSNQPQHF. Written as DNA, the CDR3 is TGTGCCAGCAGCTTAGGACCCGGGAGCAATCAGCCCCAGCATTTT.

This CDR3 is CASSLHEVTDSNQPQHF. The CDR3 DNA reads TGTGCCAGCAGCTTACACGAGGTCACGGATAGCAATCAGCCCCAGCATTTT. The rearrangement links TRBV7-8 to TRBJ1-5; no reliable D call. The CDR3 has 17 amino acids. Germline V CDR1 and CDR2: SGHVS, FQNEAQ. With 2 bases removed from V and 0 bases from J, the gap between germline ends came to 14 bases.

The CDR3 DNA reads as TGTGCCAGCAGTTTGGGCAGGGGGTACGAGCAGTACTTC. Translated, it gives CASSLGRGYEQYF. The V call is TRBV12-3 or TRBV12-4, the J call TRBJ2-7; 7 bases line up with TRBD1. This CDR3 contains 13 residues. The junction had 3 bases not matched to a gene; V was cut back by 3 bases and J by 4 bases.

V usage is TRBV30 and J usage is TRBJ1-5; TRBD1 aligns across 8 bases. Trimming took 1 base from V and 6 from J; bases not matched to a gene: 5. The germline V gene encodes CDR1 GTSNPN and CDR2 SVGIG (reference sequence). The CDR3 loop spans 14 amino acids. The CDR3 DNA reads as TGTGCCTGGAGTGCCGGACAGGGTGGTCAGCCCCAGCATTTT. This gives the protein CAWSAGQGGQPQHF.